This T cell receptor (beta chain) was recorded in a study of blood T cell repertoires in COVID-19. Source study methods: Reference gene primer amplification in the assay estimated nucleated cell counts. The table came from immunoSEQ multiplex PCR; TCRdb's copy has only in-frame clones and leaves some out. V and J calls and clone size are those listed in that table; D and trimming were worked out from the DNA. The table includes about 100,000 clones, less than 90% detected once. This CDR3 is 14 amino acids long. The trim removed 4 bases at V and 0 bases at J, leaving 2 bases unmatched. Germline-derived CDR1 and CDR2 are SGHRS and YFSETQ.

The chain links TRBV5-1 to TRBJ1-1; 8 bases fit TRBD1. Sequenced material: peripheral blood. This sequence was found in a man older than 75 with active or convalescent COVID-19. CDR3 DNA sequence: TGCGCCAGCAGCGGGACAGGAATGAACACTGAAGCTTTCTTT. Translation: CASSGTGMNTEAFF.